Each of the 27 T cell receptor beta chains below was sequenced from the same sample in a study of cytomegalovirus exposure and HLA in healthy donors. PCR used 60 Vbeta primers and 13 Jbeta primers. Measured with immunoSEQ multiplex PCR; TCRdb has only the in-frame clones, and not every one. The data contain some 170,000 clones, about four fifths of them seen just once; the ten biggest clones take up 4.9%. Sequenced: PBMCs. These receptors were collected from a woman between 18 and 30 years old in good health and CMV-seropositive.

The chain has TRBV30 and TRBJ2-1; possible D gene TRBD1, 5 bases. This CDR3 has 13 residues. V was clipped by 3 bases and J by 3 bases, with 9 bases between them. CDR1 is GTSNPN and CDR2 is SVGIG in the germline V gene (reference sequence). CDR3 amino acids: CAWRLGDYNEQFF. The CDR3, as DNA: TGTGCCTGGAGGTTAGGGGACTACAATGAGCAGTTCTTC.

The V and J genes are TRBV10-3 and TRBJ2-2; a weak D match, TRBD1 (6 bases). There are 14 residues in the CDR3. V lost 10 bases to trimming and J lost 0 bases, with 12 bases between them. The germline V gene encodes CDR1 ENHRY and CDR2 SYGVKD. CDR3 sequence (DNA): TGTGCCACCCAGACAGGAGCGAACACCGGGGAGCTGTTTTTT. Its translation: CATQTGANTGELFF.

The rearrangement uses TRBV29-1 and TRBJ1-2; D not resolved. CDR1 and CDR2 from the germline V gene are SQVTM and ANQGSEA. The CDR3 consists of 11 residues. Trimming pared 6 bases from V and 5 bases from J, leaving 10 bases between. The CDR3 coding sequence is TGCAGCGTGAAGACTGGGTATGGCTACACCTTC. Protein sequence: CSVKTGYGYTF.

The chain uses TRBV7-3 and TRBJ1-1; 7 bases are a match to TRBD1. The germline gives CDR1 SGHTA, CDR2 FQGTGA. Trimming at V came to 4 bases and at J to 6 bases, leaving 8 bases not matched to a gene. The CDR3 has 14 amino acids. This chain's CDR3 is CASSYTGVGAEAFF. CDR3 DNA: TGTGCCAGCAGCTATACAGGGGTTGGGGCTGAAGCTTTCTTT.

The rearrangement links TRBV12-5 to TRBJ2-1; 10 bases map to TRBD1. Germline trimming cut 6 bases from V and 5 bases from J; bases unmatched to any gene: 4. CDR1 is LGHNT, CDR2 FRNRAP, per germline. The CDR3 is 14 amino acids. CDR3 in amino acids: CASGSGQGNNEQFF. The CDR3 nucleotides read TGTGCTAGTGGATCGGGACAGGGGAACAATGAGCAGTTCTTC.

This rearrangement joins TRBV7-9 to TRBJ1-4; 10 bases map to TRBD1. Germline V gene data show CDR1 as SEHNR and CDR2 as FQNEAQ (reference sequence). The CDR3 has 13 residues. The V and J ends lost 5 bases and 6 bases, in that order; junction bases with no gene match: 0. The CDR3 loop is CASSGQGDEKLFF. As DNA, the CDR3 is TGTGCCAGCAGCGGACAGGGGGATGAAAAACTGTTTTTT.

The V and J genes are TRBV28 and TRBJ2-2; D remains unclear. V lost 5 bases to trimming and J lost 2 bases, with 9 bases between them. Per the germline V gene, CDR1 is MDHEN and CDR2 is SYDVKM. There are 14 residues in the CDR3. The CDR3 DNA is TGTGCCAGCAGTGTCGAGCTAAACACCGGGGAGCTGTTTTTT. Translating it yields CASSVELNTGELFF.

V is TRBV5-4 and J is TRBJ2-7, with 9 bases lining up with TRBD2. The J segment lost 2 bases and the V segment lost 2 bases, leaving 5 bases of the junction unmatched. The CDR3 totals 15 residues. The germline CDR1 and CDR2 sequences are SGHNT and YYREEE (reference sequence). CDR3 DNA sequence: TGTGCCAGCAGCTTTCAGACTAGCGGAGCCTACGAGCAGTACTTC. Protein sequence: CASSFQTSGAYEQYF.

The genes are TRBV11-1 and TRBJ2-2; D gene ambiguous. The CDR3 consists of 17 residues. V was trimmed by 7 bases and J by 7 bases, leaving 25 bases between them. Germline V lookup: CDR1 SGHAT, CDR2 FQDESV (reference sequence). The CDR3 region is CASTTHGGRRLGGELFF. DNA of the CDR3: TGTGCCAGCACCACCCACGGTGGTCGGCGGCTGGGCGGGGAGCTGTTTTTT. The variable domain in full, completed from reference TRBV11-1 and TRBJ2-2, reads EAEVAQSPRYKITEKSQAVAFWCDPISGHATLYWYRQILGQGPELLVQFQDESVVDDSQLPKDRFSAERLKGVDSTLKIQPAELGDSAMYLCASTTHGGRRLGGELFFGEGSRLTVL.

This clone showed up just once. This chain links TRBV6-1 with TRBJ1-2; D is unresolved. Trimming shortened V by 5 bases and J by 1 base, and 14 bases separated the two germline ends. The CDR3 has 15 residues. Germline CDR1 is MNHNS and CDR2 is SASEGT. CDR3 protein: CASSLGGFGNYGYTF. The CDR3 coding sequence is TGTGCCAGCAGTTTGGGAGGGTTTGGTAACTATGGCTACACCTTC.

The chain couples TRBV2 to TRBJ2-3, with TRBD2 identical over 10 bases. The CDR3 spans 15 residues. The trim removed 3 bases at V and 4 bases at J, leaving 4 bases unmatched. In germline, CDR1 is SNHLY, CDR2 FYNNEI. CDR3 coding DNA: TGTGCCAGCAGTGATATAGCGGGGGGCGCAGATACGCAGTATTTT. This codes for CASSDIAGGADTQYF.

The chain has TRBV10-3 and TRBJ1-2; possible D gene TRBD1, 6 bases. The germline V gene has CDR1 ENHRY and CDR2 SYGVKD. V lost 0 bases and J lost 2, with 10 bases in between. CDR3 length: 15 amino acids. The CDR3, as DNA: TGTGCCATCAGTGAGTCCCGGACAGTCAACTATGGCTACACCTTC. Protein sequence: CAISESRTVNYGYTF.

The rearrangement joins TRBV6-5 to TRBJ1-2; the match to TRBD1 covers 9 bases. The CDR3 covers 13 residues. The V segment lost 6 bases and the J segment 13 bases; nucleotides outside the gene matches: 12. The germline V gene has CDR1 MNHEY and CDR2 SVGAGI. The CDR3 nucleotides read TGTGCCAGCAGAAGATGGGACAGGGACGAGGGCACCTTC. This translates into CASRRWDRDEGTF.

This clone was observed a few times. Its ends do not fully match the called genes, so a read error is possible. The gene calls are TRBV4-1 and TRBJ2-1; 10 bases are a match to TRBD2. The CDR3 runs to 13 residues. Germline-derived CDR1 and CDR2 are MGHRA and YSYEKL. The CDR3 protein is CAISGGAGNEQFF. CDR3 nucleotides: TGCGCCATCAGCGGGGGGGCAGGCAATGAGCAGTTCTTC.

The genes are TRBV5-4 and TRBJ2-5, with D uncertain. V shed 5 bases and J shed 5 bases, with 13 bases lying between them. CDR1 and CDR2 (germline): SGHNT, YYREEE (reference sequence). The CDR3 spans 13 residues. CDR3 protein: CASRSDPGETQYF. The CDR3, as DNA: TGTGCCAGCAGATCCGACCCCGGGGAGACCCAGTACTTC.

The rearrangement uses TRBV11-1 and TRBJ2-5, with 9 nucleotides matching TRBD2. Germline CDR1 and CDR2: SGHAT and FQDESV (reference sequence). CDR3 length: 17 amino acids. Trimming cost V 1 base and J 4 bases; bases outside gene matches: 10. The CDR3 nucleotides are TGTGCCAGCAGCTTAGAAGCGGGGGGACTCGATAGAGAGACCCAGTACTTC. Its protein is CASSLEAGGLDRETQYF.

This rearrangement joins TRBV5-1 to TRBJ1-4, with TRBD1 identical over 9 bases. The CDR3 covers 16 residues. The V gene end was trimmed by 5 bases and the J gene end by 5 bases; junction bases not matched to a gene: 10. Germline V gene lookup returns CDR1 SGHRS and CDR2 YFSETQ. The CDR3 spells CASRDPAGTGNEKLFF. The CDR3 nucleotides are TGCGCCAGCAGGGATCCCGCCGGGACAGGGAATGAAAAACTGTTTTTT.

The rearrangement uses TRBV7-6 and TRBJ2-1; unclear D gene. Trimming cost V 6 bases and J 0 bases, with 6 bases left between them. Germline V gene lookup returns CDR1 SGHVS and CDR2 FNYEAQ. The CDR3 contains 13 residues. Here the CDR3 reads CASSSRSYNEQFF. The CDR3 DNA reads TGTGCCAGCAGTTCTCGCTCCTACAATGAGCAGTTCTTC. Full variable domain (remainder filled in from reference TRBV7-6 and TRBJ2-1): GAGVSQSPRYKVTKRGQDVALRCDPISGHVSLYWYRQALGQGPEFLTYFNYEAQQDKSGLPNDRFSAERPEGSISTLTIQRTEQRDSAMYRCASSSRSYNEQFFGPGTRLTVL.

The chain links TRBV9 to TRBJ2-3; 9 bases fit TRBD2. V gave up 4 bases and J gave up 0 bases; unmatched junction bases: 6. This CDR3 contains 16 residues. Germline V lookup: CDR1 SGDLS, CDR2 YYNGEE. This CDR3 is CASSPRLAVSTDTQYF. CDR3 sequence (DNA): TGTGCCAGCAGCCCCCGACTAGCGGTGAGCACAGATACGCAGTATTTT.

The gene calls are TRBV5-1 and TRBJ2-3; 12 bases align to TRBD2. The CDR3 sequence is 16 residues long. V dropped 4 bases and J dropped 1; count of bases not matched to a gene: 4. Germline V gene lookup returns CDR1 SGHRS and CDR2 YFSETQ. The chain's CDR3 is CASSRRTSGGTDTQYF. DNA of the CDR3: TGCGCCAGCAGCCGCCGGACTAGCGGGGGCACAGATACGCAGTATTTT. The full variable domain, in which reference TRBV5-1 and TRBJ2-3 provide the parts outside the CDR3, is KAGVTQTPRYLIKTRGQQVTLSCSPISGHRSVSWYQQTPGQGLQFLFEYFSETQRNKGNFPGRFSGRQFSNSRSEMNVSTLELGDSALYLCASSRRTSGGTDTQYFGPGTRLTVL.

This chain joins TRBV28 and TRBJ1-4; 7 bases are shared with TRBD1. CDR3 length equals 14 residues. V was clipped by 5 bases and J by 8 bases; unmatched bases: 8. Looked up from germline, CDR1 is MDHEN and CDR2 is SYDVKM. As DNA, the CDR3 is TGTGCCAGCAGTAAACAGGGGTATAACGAAAAACTGTTTTTT. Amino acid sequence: CASSKQGYNEKLFF.

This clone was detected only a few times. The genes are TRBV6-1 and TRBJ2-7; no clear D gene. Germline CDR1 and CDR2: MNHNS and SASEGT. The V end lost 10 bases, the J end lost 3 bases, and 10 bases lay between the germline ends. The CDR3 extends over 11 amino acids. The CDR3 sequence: CATQQYYEQYF. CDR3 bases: TGTGCCACACAACAATACTACGAGCAGTACTTC.

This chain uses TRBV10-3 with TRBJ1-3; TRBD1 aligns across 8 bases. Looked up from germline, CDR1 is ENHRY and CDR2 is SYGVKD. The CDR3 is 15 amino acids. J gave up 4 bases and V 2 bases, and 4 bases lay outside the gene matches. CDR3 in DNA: TGTGCCATCAGTGAGGGAGACAGGGGCGGAAACACCATATATTTT. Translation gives CAISEGDRGGNTIYF.

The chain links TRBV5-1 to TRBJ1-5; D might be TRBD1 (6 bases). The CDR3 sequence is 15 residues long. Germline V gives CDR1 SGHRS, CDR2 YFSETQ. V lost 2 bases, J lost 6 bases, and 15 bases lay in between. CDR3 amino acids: CASSLRGGEGQPQHF. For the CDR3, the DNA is TGCGCCAGCAGCTTACGCGGGGGCGAAGGTCAGCCCCAGCATTTT.

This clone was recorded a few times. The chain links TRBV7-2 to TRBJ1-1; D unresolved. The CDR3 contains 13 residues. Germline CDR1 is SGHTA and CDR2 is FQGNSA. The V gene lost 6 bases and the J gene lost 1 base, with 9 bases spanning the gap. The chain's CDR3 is CASSFARNTEAFF. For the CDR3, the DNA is TGTGCCAGCAGTTTCGCGCGGAACACTGAAGCTTTCTTT.

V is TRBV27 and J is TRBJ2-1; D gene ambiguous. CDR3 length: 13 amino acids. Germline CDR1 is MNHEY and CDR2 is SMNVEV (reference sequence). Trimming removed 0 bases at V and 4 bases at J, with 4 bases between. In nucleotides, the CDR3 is TGTGCCAGCAGTTTATCCGTGTACAATGAGCAGTTCTTC. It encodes CASSLSVYNEQFF.

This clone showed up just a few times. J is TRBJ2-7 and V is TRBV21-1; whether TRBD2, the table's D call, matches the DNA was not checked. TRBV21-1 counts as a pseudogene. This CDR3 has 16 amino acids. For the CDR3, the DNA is TGTGCCAGCAGCAAAGGGAGGAGTGAAACTAACTACGAGCAGTACTTC. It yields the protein CASSKGRSETNYEQYF.